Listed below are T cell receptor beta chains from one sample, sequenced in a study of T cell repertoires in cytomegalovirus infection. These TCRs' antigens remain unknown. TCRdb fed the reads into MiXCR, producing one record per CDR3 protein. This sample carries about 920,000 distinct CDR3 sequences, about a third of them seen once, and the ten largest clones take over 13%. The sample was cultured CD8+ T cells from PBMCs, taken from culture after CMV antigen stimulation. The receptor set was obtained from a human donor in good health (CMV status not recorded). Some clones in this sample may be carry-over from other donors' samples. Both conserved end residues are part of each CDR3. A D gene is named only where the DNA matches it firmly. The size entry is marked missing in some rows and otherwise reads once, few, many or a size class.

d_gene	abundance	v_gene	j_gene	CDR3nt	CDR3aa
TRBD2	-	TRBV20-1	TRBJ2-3	TGCAGTGCTAACTGGGGGGGGTCTACTAGCACAGATACGCAGTATTTT	CSANWGGSTSTDTQYF
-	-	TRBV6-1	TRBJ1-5	TGTGCCAGCATTCGGACCCCTCGGGATGGCAATCAGCCCCAGCATTTT	CASIRTPRDGNQPQHF
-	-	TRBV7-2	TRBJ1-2	TGTGCCAGCAGCTTAGGGGGGTCGGACTATGGCTACACCTTC	CASSLGGSDYGYTF
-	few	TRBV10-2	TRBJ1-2	TGCGCCAGCAGTGAGTCGTCAGGGCGAGGCTACACCTTC	CASSESSGRGYTF
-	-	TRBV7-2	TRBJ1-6	TGTGCCAGCAGCTTAGAAGACAAAAGGAATTCACCCCTCCACTTT	CASSLEDKRNSPLHF
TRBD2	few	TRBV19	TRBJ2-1	TGTGCCAGTAGTACCCGGACTAGCGGGGGGGCCTATGAGCAGTTCTTC	CASSTRTSGGAYEQFF
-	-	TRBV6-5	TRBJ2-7	TGTGCCAGCAGTTTAAGCTCGTACACATCGTCCTACGAGCAGTACTTC	CASSLSSYTSSYEQYF
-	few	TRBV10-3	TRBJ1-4	TGTGCCATCAGTCGTCAGGACGTCAAAGACACTAATGAAAAACTGTTTTTT	CAISRQDVKDTNEKLFF
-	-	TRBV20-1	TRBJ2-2	TGCAGTGCTAGAGATGGGGACCCCGGGGAGCTGTTTTTT	CSARDGDPGELFF
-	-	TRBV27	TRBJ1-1	TGTGCCAGCAGTTCTCCACAACGGGGGGACACTGAAGCTTTCTTT	CASSSPQRGDTEAFF
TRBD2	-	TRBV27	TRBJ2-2	TGTGCCACCTCAGCGGGGGCCGGGGAGCTGTTTTTT	CATSAGAGELFF
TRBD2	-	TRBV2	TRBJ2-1	TGTGCCAGCAGTGAATGGCGGGGGAATGAGCAGTTCTTC	CASSEWRGNEQFF
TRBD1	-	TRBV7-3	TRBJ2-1	TGTGCCAGCAGCCCTCAGGGGCAGGGGGTGGGTGAGCAGTTCTTC	CASSPQGQGVGEQFF
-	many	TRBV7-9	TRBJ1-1	TGTGCCAGCAGCTTAGCCCGGGAGGCTTTCTTT	CASSLAREAFF
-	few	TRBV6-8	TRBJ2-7	TGTGCCAGCAGTTACGGGAGGAACTACGAGCAGTACTTC	CASSYGRNYEQYF
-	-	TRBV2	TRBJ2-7	TGTGCCAGCAGTGAAGTTGAACTAGCTGCGTACGAGCAGTACTTC	CASSEVELAAYEQYF
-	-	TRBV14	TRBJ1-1	TGTGCCAGCAGCCAAGATCAGCGGACTGAAGCTTTCTTT	CASSQDQRTEAFF
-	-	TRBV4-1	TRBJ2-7	TGCGCCAGCAGTCCCACAAGGATTGTGACAGTGATTTACGAGCAGTACTTC	CASSPTRIVTVIYEQYF
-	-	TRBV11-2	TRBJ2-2	TGTGCCAGCAGCTCTCTTGGGAACGGGGGTCTCGGCGGGGAGCTGTTTTTT	CASSSLGNGGLGGELFF
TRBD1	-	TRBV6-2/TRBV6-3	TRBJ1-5	TGTGCCAGCAGTTACTCATTGGGGACAGTCGTGAATCAGCCCCAGCATTTT	CASSYSLGTVVNQPQHF
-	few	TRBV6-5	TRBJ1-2	TGTGCCAGCAGTTACCTGACAGGCAACTATGGCTACACCTTC	CASSYLTGNYGYTF
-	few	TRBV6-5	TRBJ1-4	TGTGCCAGCAGTTACTTGGGGGGCGGGAATGAAAAACTGTTTTTT	CASSYLGGGNEKLFF
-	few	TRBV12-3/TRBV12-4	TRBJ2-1	TGTGCCAGCAGAGAGTTAATAGGCAATGAGCAGTTCTTC	CASRELIGNEQFF
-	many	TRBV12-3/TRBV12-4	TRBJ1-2	TGTGCCAGCAGCTTAAGGAGTAACTATGGCTACACCTTC	CASSLRSNYGYTF
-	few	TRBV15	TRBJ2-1	TGTGCCACCAGCAGGAGCCGGACCCGTGAGAATGAGCAGTTCTTC	CATSRSRTRENEQFF
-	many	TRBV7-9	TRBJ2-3	TGTGCCAGCAGCTTTTTGAGAAGGGCCCCAGATACGCAGTATTTT	CASSFLRRAPDTQYF
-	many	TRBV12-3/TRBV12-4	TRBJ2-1	TGTGCCAGTGGTTGGGGCAGGGAGCAGTTCTTC	CASGWGREQFF
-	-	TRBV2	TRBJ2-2	TGTGCCAGCAGTGAAGGGGGGACTTACACCGGGGAGCTGTTTTTT	CASSEGGTYTGELFF
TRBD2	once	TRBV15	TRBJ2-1	TGTGCCACCAGCAGAGCGATCCGAATAGCGGGGGGGCTGGATGAGCAGTTCTTC	CATSRAIRIAGGLDEQFF
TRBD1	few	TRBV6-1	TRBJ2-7	TGTGCCAACCCGTTCAAATGGACAGGGGCCTACGAGCAGTACTTC	CANPFKWTGAYEQYF
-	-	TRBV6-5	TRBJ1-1	TGTGCCAGCAGTTACCTGGACAGTACCACTGAAGCTTTCTTT	CASSYLDSTTEAFF
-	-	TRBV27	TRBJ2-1	TGTGCCAGCAGGATGGGGGGTAATGAGCAGTTCTTC	CASRMGGNEQFF
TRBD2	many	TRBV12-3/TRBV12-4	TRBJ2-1	TGTGCCAGCAGTTTGACAGGCGGGGGGAATGAGCAGTTCTTC	CASSLTGGGNEQFF
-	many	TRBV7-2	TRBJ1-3	TGTGCCAGCAGCTTCGACAGCTCTGGAAACACCATATATTTT	CASSFDSSGNTIYF
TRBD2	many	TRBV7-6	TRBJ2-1	TGTGCCAGCAGTTCGGGGGGGGTTACCTACAATGAGCAGTTCTTC	CASSSGGVTYNEQFF
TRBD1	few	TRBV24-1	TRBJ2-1	TGTGCCACCAGTTCAGGGGGATATGAGCAGTTCTTC	CATSSGGYEQFF
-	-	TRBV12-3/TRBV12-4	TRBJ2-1	TGTGCCAGCAGTTTTGAGCGGTTCGATGAGCAGTTCTTC	CASSFERFDEQFF
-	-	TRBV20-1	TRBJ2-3	TGCAGTCAAGCCCCGCCTACGCAGTATTTT	CSQAPPTQYF
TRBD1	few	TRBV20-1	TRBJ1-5	TGCAGTGCTAGTCGCCGGGACAGGGGACGGGCCCAGCATTTT	CSASRRDRGRAQHF
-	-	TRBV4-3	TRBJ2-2	TGCGCCAGCAGCCAACCTACAGGAGAGAACACCGGGGAGCTGTTTTTT	CASSQPTGENTGELFF
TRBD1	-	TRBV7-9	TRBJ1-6	TGTGCCAGCAGCCCTTGGACAGGGGATTCACCCCTCCACTTT	CASSPWTGDSPLHF
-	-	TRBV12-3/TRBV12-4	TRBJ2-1	TGTGCCAGCAGTTCGTCCGGCCAGCGGAGCTCCTACAATGAGCAGTTCTTC	CASSSSGQRSSYNEQFF